The next 29 T cell receptor beta chains were all read from a single sample in a study of blood T cell repertoires in COVID-19. The protocol was immunoSEQ multiplex PCR, while the TCRdb copy is restricted to in-frame clones and leaves out a portion. In the table there are over 350,000 clones, around nine tenths of which are singletons. Input material: PBMCs or T cells enriched from blood (not recorded which). Source of these receptors: a woman between 18 and 30 years old who had recovered from COVID-19.

This rearrangement joins TRBV2 to TRBJ2-5, with 9 bases matching TRBD1. Trimming took 3 bases from V and 3 from J; bases not matched to a gene: 14. CDR1 SNHLY and CDR2 FYNNEI come from the germline V gene. This CDR3 region has 18 residues. The CDR3 DNA sequence: TGTGCCAGCAGTGACCTCGCACGACGGGACAGGGTAGAAGAGACCCAGTACTTC. This translates into CASSDLARRDRVEETQYF. The whole variable domain, filled in from reference TRBV2 and TRBJ2-5, reads EPEVTQTPSHQVTQMGQEVILRCVPISNHLYFYWYRQILGQKVEFLVSFYNNEISEKSEIFDDQFSVERPDGSNFTLKIRSTKLEDSAMYFCASSDLARRDRVEETQYFGPGTRLLVL.

V and J are TRBV5-1 and TRBJ1-1; TRBD1 agrees at 8 bases. There are 15 residues in the CDR3. Germline loops: CDR1 SGHRS, CDR2 YFSETQ. The J segment lost 3 bases and the V segment lost 0 bases, leaving 4 bases of the junction unmatched. The CDR3 nucleotides read TGCGCCAGCAGCTTGGAAGCAGGGGGCTACACTGAAGCTTTCTTT. Encoded protein: CASSLEAGGYTEAFF.

The chain combines TRBV18 with TRBJ2-4, with D possibly being TRBD1 (5 bases). With 6 bases removed from V and 0 bases from J, the gap between germline ends came to 12 bases. There are 15 residues in the CDR3. Germline lookup yields CDR1 KGHSH and CDR2 LQKENI. CDR3 residues: CASSQAGIAKNIQYF. The CDR3 DNA is TGTGCCAGCTCGCAAGCAGGGATAGCCAAAAACATTCAGTACTTC.

The genes are TRBV19 and TRBJ1-5; 8 bases are a match to TRBD1. The CDR3 loop spans 15 amino acids. The ends lost 9 bases at V and 2 bases at J; junction bases unmatched: 9. Looked up from germline, CDR1 is LNHDA and CDR2 is SQIVND (reference sequence). The DNA for the CDR3 is TGTGCCAGCTCCAGGACAGGGATGGGCAATCAGCCCCAGCATTTT. As protein: CASSRTGMGNQPQHF.

The chain has TRBV7-2 and TRBJ1-3; D not resolved. The CDR3 covers 16 residues. V lost 1 base and J 1 base, leaving 11 bases between the germline ends. Germline assignment: CDR1 SGHTA and CDR2 FQGNSA. CDR3: CASSLERVGSGNTIYF. CDR3 DNA: TGTGCCAGCAGCTTAGAGCGGGTGGGGTCTGGAAACACCATATATTTT.

This chain uses TRBV7-9 with TRBJ1-6; 8 nucleotides agree with TRBD1. Looked up from germline, CDR1 is SEHNR and CDR2 is FQNEAQ (reference sequence). The trim removed 1 base at V and 14 bases at J, leaving 10 bases unmatched. The CDR3 sequence is 15 residues long. For the CDR3, the DNA is TGTGCCAGCAGCTTAGAAAGAAGGACAGGGTCATCCCTCCACTTT. This codes for CASSLERRTGSSLHF. The entire variable domain, with the rest obtained from reference TRBV7-9 and TRBJ1-6, is as follows: DTGVSQNPRHKITKRGQNVTFRCDPISEHNRLYWYRQTLGQGPEFLTYFQNEAQLEKSRLLSDRFSAERPKGSFSTLEIQRTEQGDSAMYLCASSLERRTGSSLHFGNGTRLTVT.

V and J are TRBV4-1 and TRBJ2-7; 7 bases are a match to TRBD1. Germline V gene sequence: CDR1 MGHRA, CDR2 YSYEKL. Losses at the gene ends were 2 bases for V and 0 bases for J; bases not matched to a gene: 7. The CDR3 is 16 residues long. The CDR3 sequence is CASSQPQGTLSYEQYF. CDR3 sequence (DNA): TGCGCCAGCAGCCAACCACAGGGGACCCTCTCCTACGAGCAGTACTTC.

This chain joins TRBV6-5 and TRBJ1-2, with 7 bases matching TRBD1. The CDR3 totals 13 residues. Per the germline V gene, CDR1 is MNHEY and CDR2 is SVGAGI. V trimming: 5 bases; J trimming: 8 bases; junction bases outside the gene matches: 8. The CDR3 sequence: CASSRTGWKGYTF. The CDR3 coding sequence is TGTGCCAGCAGTCGGACAGGTTGGAAAGGCTACACCTTC.

The CDR3 loop is CASTPMGQGGETQYF. CDR3 DNA: TGTGCCAGCACCCCGATGGGACAGGGAGGGGAGACCCAGTACTTC. The chain employs TRBV2 and TRBJ2-5, with 9 bases matching TRBD1. J gave up 5 bases and V 7 bases, and 11 bases lay outside the gene matches. Germline V gene sequence: CDR1 SNHLY, CDR2 FYNNEI. The CDR3 consists of 15 residues.

The chain links TRBV19 to TRBJ2-2, with 8 positions matching TRBD1. CDR3 length: 16 amino acids. Germline values: CDR1 LNHDA, CDR2 SQIVND (reference sequence). V dropped 5 bases and J dropped 1; count of bases not matched to a gene: 6. The CDR3 loop reads CASSPDRGLNTGELFF. CDR3 in DNA: TGTGCCAGTAGTCCAGACAGGGGACTGAACACCGGGGAGCTGTTTTTT.

The chain uses TRBV6-2 or TRBV6-3 and TRBJ1-5; no clear D gene. The V gene's germline CDR1 is MNHEY and CDR2 SVGEGT. The V gene lost 5 bases and the J gene lost 2 bases, with 13 bases spanning the gap. The CDR3 length is 15 residues. CDR3 nucleotides: TGTGCCAGCAGTACCGGGCAAGCGGGCAATCAGCCCCAGCATTTT. It codes for CASSTGQAGNQPQHF.

The J gene is TRBJ1-1, the V gene TRBV30, with 9 positions matching TRBD1. The CDR3 spans 14 residues. In germline, CDR1 is GTSNPN, CDR2 SVGIG (reference sequence). V lost 0 bases and J lost 5; bases outside the gene matches: 4. CDR3 sequence (DNA): TGTGCCTGGAGTGTAAACAGGGGGCTTACTGAAGCTTTCTTT. This sequence encodes CAWSVNRGLTEAFF.

CDR3 nucleotide sequence: TGTGCCAGCAGCGTAGTTGAGGGAACACTACTGAGCACAGATACGCAGTATTTT. This codes for CASSVVEGTLLSTDTQYF. The chain is built from TRBV9 and TRBJ2-3; tentatively, D is TRBD2 (5 bases). This CDR3 spans 18 amino acids. Trimming cost V 0 bases and J 0 bases, with 17 bases left between them. From germline, CDR1 is SGDLS and CDR2 YYNGEE.

The chain employs TRBV12-3 or TRBV12-4 and TRBJ1-1; D is ambiguous. V lost 4 bases to trimming and J lost 8 bases, with 11 bases between them. The CDR3 sequence is 12 residues long. CDR3 DNA: TGTGCCAGCAGTTGGTCGGGTATAGAAGCTTTCTTT. Encoded protein: CASSWSGIEAFF.

J is TRBJ2-7 and V is TRBV5-6, with a weak D call TRBD1 (5 bases). This CDR3 has 16 residues. Germline V gene sequence: CDR1 SGHDT, CDR2 YYEEEE. The V gene lost 0 bases and the J gene lost 1 base, with 14 bases spanning the gap. The chain's CDR3 is CASSLEQGSSSYEQYF. CDR3 coding DNA: TGTGCCAGCAGCTTGGAGCAGGGATCGTCGTCCTACGAGCAGTACTTC.

J is TRBJ2-5 and V is TRBV6-5; TRBD2 is a possible D gene (7 bases). The V gene's germline CDR1 is MNHEY and CDR2 SVGAGI. The CDR3 totals 15 residues. V dropped 6 bases and J dropped 4 bases, with 18 bases sitting between them. The CDR3 DNA follows: TGTGCCAGCAGAGGGTGGGGGGGGCCAACAGAGACCCAGTACTTC. Its translation is CASRGWGGPTETQYF.

This rearrangement joins TRBV10-3 to TRBJ1-6, with TRBD1 as a possible D gene (5 bases). CDR3 length: 15 amino acids. From germline, CDR1 is ENHRY and CDR2 SYGVKD. The V end lost 0 bases, the J end lost 10 bases, and 13 bases lay between the germline ends. In DNA, the CDR3 is TGTGCCATCAGTGAGTCGGGGCAGGGTCAATCACCCCTCCACTTT. Translating gives CAISESGQGQSPLHF.

In this sample, this clone turned up once. The J gene is TRBJ1-5, the V gene TRBV18; 7 nucleotides agree with TRBD1. The CDR3 has 15 amino acids. Germline assignment: CDR1 KGHSH and CDR2 LQKENI. The J segment lost 3 bases and the V segment lost 2 bases, leaving 4 bases of the junction unmatched. The CDR3, as DNA: TGTGCCAGCTCACCAGCGACAGGGAACAATCAGCCCCAGCATTTT. This gives the protein CASSPATGNNQPQHF.

This clone was recorded only once. V and J are TRBV19 and TRBJ1-3; TRBD1 is a possible D gene (5 bases). Trimming removed 3 bases at V and 4 bases at J, with 13 bases between. Germline-derived CDR1 and CDR2 are LNHDA and SQIVND (reference sequence). The CDR3 loop spans 15 amino acids. Here the CDR3 reads CASSIVPGFGNTIYF. Written as DNA, the CDR3 is TGTGCCAGTAGTATTGTGCCAGGGTTCGGAAACACCATATATTTT.

The chain couples TRBV4-1 to TRBJ1-1; D remains ambiguous. This CDR3 is 15 amino acids long. Germline V CDR1 and CDR2: MGHRA, YSYEKL. V was trimmed by 5 bases and J by 1 base, leaving 14 bases between them. This chain's CDR3 is CASSFDGGPNTEAFF. The CDR3 DNA reads TGCGCCAGCAGCTTCGATGGAGGCCCGAACACTGAAGCTTTCTTT.

The V call is TRBV10-3, the J call TRBJ2-3, with D tentatively TRBD2 (5 bases). The CDR3 extends over 18 amino acids. V was shortened by 2 bases and J by 0 bases, with 18 bases between the two germline ends. The V gene's germline CDR1 is ENHRY and CDR2 SYGVKD. CDR3 protein: CAISEPRGAGSSTDTQYF. CDR3 sequence (DNA): TGTGCCATCAGTGAGCCTCGGGGAGCTGGCTCTAGCACAGATACGCAGTATTTT.

The chain employs TRBV5-1 and TRBJ2-7; 12 bases fit TRBD2. Germline CDR1 is SGHRS and CDR2 is YFSETQ. After removal of 4 bases from V and 1 base from J, the junction contained 3 bases not matched to a gene. This CDR3 spans 15 amino acids. DNA for the CDR3: TGCGCCAGCAGCGTTACTAGCGGGGGGTCCTACGAGCAGTACTTC. Protein: CASSVTSGGSYEQYF.

Remarks on this clone: Other DNA sequences in the sample encode the same CDR3. The chain has TRBV5-1 and TRBJ2-7; no firm D call. CDR3 length: 14 residues. V was pared by 0 bases and J by 2 bases, with 9 bases between. Germline values: CDR1 SGHRS, CDR2 YFSETQ. CDR3 nucleotides: TGCGCCAGCAGCTTGGTCGGCGGTACCTACGAGCAGTACTTC. Its translation is CASSLVGGTYEQYF.

This sequence joins TRBV5-4 and TRBJ1-1; perhaps TRBD1 as D (5 bases). Germline loops: CDR1 SGHNT, CDR2 YYREEE (reference sequence). The germline V and J ends were trimmed by 4 bases and 1 base, with 14 bases remaining between them. The CDR3 length is 15 residues. CDR3 sequence: CASSPIDRPNTEAFF. The CDR3 nucleotides read TGTGCCAGCAGCCCAATCGACAGACCGAACACTGAAGCTTTCTTT.

The chain links TRBV7-9 to TRBJ2-2, with TRBD2 identical over 9 bases. Trimming took 5 bases from V and 1 from J; bases not matched to a gene: 20. The germline CDR1 and CDR2 sequences are SEHNR and FQNEAQ (reference sequence). This CDR3 spans 21 amino acids. For the CDR3, the DNA is TGTGCCAGCAGCACCACATATTTAGCGGGGGAGAAATTTCTGAACACCGGGGAGCTGTTTTTT. Translation gives CASSTTYLAGEKFLNTGELFF.

V is TRBV6-5 and J is TRBJ1-5, with a possible D match to TRBD1 (5 bases). The CDR3 runs to 13 residues. Trimming left V 6 bases short and J 4 bases short, with 10 bases between. Germline lookup yields CDR1 MNHEY and CDR2 SVGAGI. As DNA, the CDR3 is TGTGCCAGCAGCGAGGGGAGGAATCAGCCCCAGCATTTT. Its protein is CASSEGRNQPQHF.

CDR3 DNA sequence: TGTGCCAGCAGCCATGGGGGCGGGAACACTGAAGCTTTCTTT. Translation gives CASSHGGGNTEAFF. V gene TRBV9 combines with J gene TRBJ1-1, with D maybe TRBD1 (6 bases). Trimming shortened V by 4 bases and J by 1 base, and 11 bases separated the two germline ends. Looked up from germline, CDR1 is SGDLS and CDR2 is YYNGEE. The CDR3 runs to 14 residues.

The V and J genes are TRBV19 and TRBJ2-7, with 7 bases matching TRBD2. The V gene end was trimmed by 3 bases and the J gene end by 5 bases; junction bases not matched to a gene: 22. This CDR3 spans 19 amino acids. Germline CDR1 reads LNHDA; CDR2 reads SQIVND (reference sequence). The CDR3 coding sequence is TGTGCCAGTAGTATCTCTCCCTTCGGGGGGAAATGGACTATCCACGAGCAGTACTTC. Translated, it gives CASSISPFGGKWTIHEQYF.

The rearrangement links TRBV7-2 to TRBJ2-2; 7 bases map to TRBD2. The CDR3 length is 19 residues. J lost 1 base, V lost 1 base, and 12 bases had no gene match. Germline CDR1 SGHTA, CDR2 FQGNSA. CDR3 sequence reads: CASSLVPGVRGGNTGELFF. CDR3 in DNA: TGTGCCAGCAGCTTAGTTCCCGGGGTGCGCGGGGGGAACACCGGGGAGCTGTTTTTT.